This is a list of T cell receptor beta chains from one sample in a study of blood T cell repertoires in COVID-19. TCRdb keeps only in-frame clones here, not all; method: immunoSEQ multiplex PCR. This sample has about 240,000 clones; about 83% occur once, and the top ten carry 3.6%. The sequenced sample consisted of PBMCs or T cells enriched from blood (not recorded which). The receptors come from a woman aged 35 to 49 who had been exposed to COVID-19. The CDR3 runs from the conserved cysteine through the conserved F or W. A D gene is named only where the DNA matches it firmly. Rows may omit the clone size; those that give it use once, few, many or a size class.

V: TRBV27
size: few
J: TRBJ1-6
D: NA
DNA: TGTGCCAGCATGGACAGATTGAATTCACCCCTCCACTTT
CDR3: CASMDRLNSPLHF

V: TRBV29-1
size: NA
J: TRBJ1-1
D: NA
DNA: TGCAGCGCCAGGACTGAGGGGGACACTGAAGCTTTCTTT
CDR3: CSARTEGDTEAFF

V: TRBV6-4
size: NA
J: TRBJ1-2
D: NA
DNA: TGTGCCAGCAGTCCCGGGGGAGTCTCTAGGGGCTACACCTTC
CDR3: CASSPGGVSRGYTF

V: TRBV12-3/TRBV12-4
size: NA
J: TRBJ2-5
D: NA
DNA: TGTGCCAGCAGTTTAAATGTCGGAGAGACCCAGTACTTC
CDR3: CASSLNVGETQYF

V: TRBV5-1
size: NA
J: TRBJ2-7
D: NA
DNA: TGCGCCAGCAGCTTGGTTCCAGGTCAGACCTACGAGCAGTACTTC
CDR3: CASSLVPGQTYEQYF

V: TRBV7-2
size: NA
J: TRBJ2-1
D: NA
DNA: TGTGCCAGCAGCTTGGAGTCAAACAATGAGCAGTTCTTC
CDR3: CASSLESNNEQFF

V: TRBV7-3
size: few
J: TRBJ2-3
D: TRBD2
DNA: TGTGCCAGCAGCCGCAACGCGGCTAGCGGGAACACAGATACGCAGTATTTT
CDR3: CASSRNAASGNTDTQYF

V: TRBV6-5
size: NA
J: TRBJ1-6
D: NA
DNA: TGTGCCAGCAGTTACTTGGGCGTCGATTCACCCCTCCACTTT
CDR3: CASSYLGVDSPLHF

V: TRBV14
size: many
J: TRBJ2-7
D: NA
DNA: TGTGCCAGCAGCCATACCTACGAGCAGTACTTC
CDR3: CASSHTYEQYF

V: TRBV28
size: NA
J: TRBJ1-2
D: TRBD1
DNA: TGTGCCAGCCTCACCCCAGGGGGCGAACTAACTGATGGCTACACCTTC
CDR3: CASLTPGGELTDGYTF

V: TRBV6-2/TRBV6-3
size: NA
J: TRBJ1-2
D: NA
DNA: TGTGCCAGCAGTTACGGCGGCCCGGGCTATGGCTACACCTTC
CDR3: CASSYGGPGYGYTF

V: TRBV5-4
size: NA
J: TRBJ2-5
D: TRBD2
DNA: TGTGCCAGCAGCGCTGACTGGCCAGCGGGGGACCAAGAGACCCAGTACTTC
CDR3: CASSADWPAGDQETQYF

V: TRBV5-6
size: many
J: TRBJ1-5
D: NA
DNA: TGTGCCAGCAGCTTGTTCCGGACAGAGCTAGATAGCAATCAGCCCCAGCATTTT
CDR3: CASSLFRTELDSNQPQHF

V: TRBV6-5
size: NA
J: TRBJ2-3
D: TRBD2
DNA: TGTGCCAGCAGTTACTACGGGGGGATCGGAACGGATACGCAGTATTTT
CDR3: CASSYYGGIGTDTQYF

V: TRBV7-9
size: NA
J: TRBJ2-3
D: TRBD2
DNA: TGTGCCAGCAGCGCAAGGACTAGCGGGGTCACAGATACGCAGTATTTT
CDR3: CASSARTSGVTDTQYF

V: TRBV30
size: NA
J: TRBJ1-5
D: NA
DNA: TGTGCCTGGAGTCGAGGCTACGGCAATCAGCCCCAGCATTTT
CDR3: CAWSRGYGNQPQHF

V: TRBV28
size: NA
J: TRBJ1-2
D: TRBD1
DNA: TGTGCCAGCAGTACCCCAGGGGGCGCCTATGGCTACACCTTC
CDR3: CASSTPGGAYGYTF

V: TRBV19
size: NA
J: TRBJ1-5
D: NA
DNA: TGTGCCAGTAACAGGGAAATGAGCCAGCCCCAGCATTTT
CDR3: CASNREMSQPQHF